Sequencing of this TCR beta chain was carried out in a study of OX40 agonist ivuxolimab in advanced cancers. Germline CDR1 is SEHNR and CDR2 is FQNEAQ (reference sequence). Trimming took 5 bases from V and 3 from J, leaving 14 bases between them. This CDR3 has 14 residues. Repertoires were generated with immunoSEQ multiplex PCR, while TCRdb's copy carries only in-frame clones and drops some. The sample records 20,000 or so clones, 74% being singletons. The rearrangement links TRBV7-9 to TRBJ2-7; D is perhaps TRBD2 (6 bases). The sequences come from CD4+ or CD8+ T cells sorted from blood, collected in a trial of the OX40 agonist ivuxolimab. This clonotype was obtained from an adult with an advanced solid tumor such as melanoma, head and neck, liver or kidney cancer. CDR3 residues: CASSPDGGGYEQYF. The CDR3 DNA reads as TGTGCCAGCAGCCCCGATGGGGGAGGCTACGAGCAGTACTTC.